These 21 T cell receptor beta chains originate from one sample sequenced in a study of PD-1 blockade in classical Hodgkin lymphoma. Clones were read by immunoSEQ multiplex PCR, and TCRdb kept only the in-frame ones, dropping some. In the table there are 40,000 to 50,000 clones, 69% of which are singletons. Time point specified: cycle 4 day 1 (C4D1), after more than 5 weeks of nivolumab. Every single patient, without exception, relapsed after autologous stem cell transplantation, and brentuximab vedotin exposure varied. The sequencing used peripheral blood mononuclear cells (PBMCs), collected before the fourth cycle of nivolumab. The receptor source for this set is a human donor with classical Hodgkin lymphoma.

The V call is TRBV30, the J call TRBJ1-2; TRBD1 is a possible D gene (5 bases). Germline CDR1 and CDR2: GTSNPN and SVGIG (reference sequence). V lost 1 base to trimming and J lost 5 bases, with 14 bases between them. The CDR3 has 14 residues. CDR3 in amino acids: CAWSGPVSGYGYTF. As DNA, the CDR3 is TGTGCCTGGAGTGGACCCGTCTCAGGGTATGGCTACACCTTC.

The rearrangement uses TRBV13 and TRBJ2-1; perhaps TRBD2 as D (6 bases). The CDR3 covers 16 residues. Trimming cost V 5 bases and J 6 bases, with 20 bases left between them. CDR1 is PRHDT, CDR2 FYEKMQ, per germline (reference sequence). CDR3: CASSNEKGMRGNEQFF. In nucleotides, the CDR3 is TGTGCCAGCAGCAACGAAAAGGGGATGCGGGGCAATGAGCAGTTCTTC. The full variable domain, rest sourced from reference TRBV13 and TRBJ2-1, is AAGVIQSPRHLIKEKRETATLKCYPIPRHDTVYWYQQGPGQDPQFLISFYEKMQSDKGSIPDRFSAQQFSDYHSELNMSSLELGDSALYFCASSNEKGMRGNEQFFGPGTRLTVL.

This CDR3 is CASSLVAGLGNEQFF. The CDR3 bases are TGTGCCAGCAGCTTGGTGGCGGGGCTGGGCAATGAGCAGTTCTTC. The chain uses TRBV5-4 and TRBJ2-1; D is perhaps TRBD2 (6 bases). The germline CDR1 and CDR2 sequences are SGHNT and YYREEE (reference sequence). V was shortened by 0 bases and J by 6 bases, with 13 bases between the two germline ends. This CDR3 has 15 amino acids.

This chain links TRBV2 with TRBJ2-5; D is uncertain. Germline V CDR1 and CDR2: SNHLY, FYNNEI. Trimming removed 7 bases from V and 0 bases from J, with 9 bases in between. The CDR3 is 13 residues long. CDR3 in DNA: TGTGCCAGCACACAGACGGACCAAGAGACCCAGTACTTC. Amino acid sequence: CASTQTDQETQYF.

This chain links TRBV5-1 with TRBJ2-3; D unresolved. The CDR3 consists of 12 residues. V shed 2 bases and J shed 4 bases, with 5 bases lying between them. Germline CDR1 reads SGHRS; CDR2 reads YFSETQ. The CDR3 DNA sequence: TGCGCCAGCAGCTTATTCGCAGATACGCAGTATTTT. It codes for CASSLFADTQYF.

This clone was counted a few times. This chain links TRBV7-2 with TRBJ2-7, with D perhaps TRBD2 (6 bases). The V end lost 4 bases, the J end lost 3 bases, and 13 bases lay between the germline ends. Germline V CDR1 and CDR2: SGHTA, FQGNSA. The CDR3 is made up of 14 amino acids. CDR3 amino acids: CASSYVGTFYEQYF. The CDR3 nucleotides read TGTGCCAGCAGCTACGTCGGGACTTTCTACGAGCAGTACTTC.

This sequence joins TRBV27 and TRBJ2-2; D may match TRBD1 or TRBD2 (6 bases each). CDR3 length: 13 amino acids. The V and J ends lost 10 bases and 1 base respectively, with 10 bases between them. From germline, CDR1 is MNHEY and CDR2 SMNVEV (reference sequence). CDR3 sequence: CATAGQNTGELFF. The CDR3 DNA reads TGTGCCACCGCGGGACAGAACACCGGGGAGCTGTTTTTT.

The J gene is TRBJ1-5, the V gene TRBV28, with 9 bases aligning to TRBD1. From germline, CDR1 is MDHEN and CDR2 SYDVKM. Losses at the gene ends were 6 bases for V and 1 base for J; bases not matched to a gene: 10. The CDR3 runs to 17 residues. The CDR3 coding sequence is TGTGCCAGCAGCCCCACACAGGGGGCAAAAAGCAATCAGCCCCAGCATTTT. The encoded protein is CASSPTQGAKSNQPQHF.

This clone showed up just once. The chain links TRBV11-2 to TRBJ2-3; 9 bases match TRBD2. Trimming took 5 bases from V and 1 from J; bases not matched to a gene: 4. Germline-derived CDR1 and CDR2 are SGHAT and FQNNGV. This CDR3 has 15 amino acids. The CDR3 is CASSRQRGGTDTQYF. The CDR3 DNA follows: TGTGCCAGCAGCCGCCAGCGGGGGGGCACAGATACGCAGTATTTT.

The chain recombines TRBV6-6 with TRBJ2-7; D gene uncertain. CDR1 is MNHNY, CDR2 SVGAGI, per germline (reference sequence). V shed 2 bases and J shed 0 bases, with 8 bases lying between them. CDR3 length equals 14 residues. The DNA for the CDR3 is TGTGCCAGCAGTTACGGTCCGGACTCCTACGAGCAGTACTTC. Protein product: CASSYGPDSYEQYF.

The CDR3 bases are TGTGCCAGCAGCTTAGCGGCTAGCGGGGGGGCGGGTGAGCAGTTCTTC. Protein: CASSLAASGGAGEQFF. V and J are TRBV7-6 and TRBJ2-1; TRBD2 agrees at 12 bases. CDR1 and CDR2 (germline): SGHVS, FNYEAQ. With V trimmed by 0 bases and J by 9 bases, 6 bases remained unmatched. There are 16 residues in the CDR3.

The V gene is TRBV27, the J gene TRBJ2-5; the match to TRBD2 covers 10 bases. The CDR3 sequence is 16 residues long. CDR1 and CDR2 (germline): MNHEY, SMNVEV (reference sequence). The V and J ends lost 9 bases and 1 base, in that order; junction bases with no gene match: 11. The CDR3 is CASRTGVAGGQETQYF. As DNA, the CDR3 is TGTGCCAGTAGAACAGGGGTAGCGGGGGGCCAAGAGACCCAGTACTTC.

This clone was seen only a few times. The V and J genes are TRBV11-2 and TRBJ1-2; 7 nucleotides align to TRBD1. The V gene end was trimmed by 4 bases and the J gene end by 2 bases; junction bases not matched to a gene: 4. Germline CDR1 is SGHAT and CDR2 is FQNNGV. This CDR3 is 14 amino acids long. CDR3 DNA: TGTGCCAGCAGCTATCAGGACAGGAACTATGGCTACACCTTC. This translates into CASSYQDRNYGYTF. Complete variable domain (other parts from reference TRBV11-2 and TRBJ1-2): EAGVAQSPRYKIIEKRQSVAFWCNPISGHATLYWYQQILGQGPKLLIQFQNNGVVDDSQLPKDRFSAERLKGVDSTLKIQPAKLEDSAVYLCASSYQDRNYGYTFGSGTRLTVV.

V and J are TRBV10-3 and TRBJ2-5; D may be TRBD1 (5 bases). The DNA end is more similar to TRBJ2-7, so the J call may be wrong. Germline CDR1 is ENHRY and CDR2 is SYGVKD. This CDR3 region has 14 residues. The DNA of the CDR3 is TGTGCCATCAGTGAGTCGTTGGACACCTACGAGCAGTACTTC. Translated: CAISESLDTYEQYF.

This clone was counted many times. The chain combines TRBV4-1 with TRBJ1-5; weak D call: TRBD1 (6 bases). This CDR3 has 15 residues. Germline V gene data show CDR1 as MGHRA and CDR2 as YSYEKL. V was pared by 5 bases and J by 4 bases, with 15 bases between. CDR3: CASSWTVGVNQPQHF. CDR3 nucleotides: TGCGCCAGCAGCTGGACAGTAGGGGTAAATCAGCCCCAGCATTTT.

In the case of this clone: Other DNA sequences in the same sample also yield this CDR3. The chain joins TRBV27 to TRBJ1-6; D is uncertain. V lost 5 bases to trimming and J lost 7 bases, with 6 bases between them. The CDR3 is 12 residues long. CDR1 and CDR2 (germline): MNHEY, SMNVEV (reference sequence). CDR3 region: CASSRANSPLHF. In nucleotides, the CDR3 is TGTGCCAGCAGTCGGGCAAATTCACCCCTCCACTTT.

The J gene is TRBJ2-1, the V gene TRBV7-2; D unclear. The V end lost 2 bases, the J end lost 2 bases, and 16 bases lay between the germline ends. The CDR3 runs 17 residues. Germline CDR1 and CDR2: SGHTA and FQGNSA. CDR3 nucleotide sequence: TGTGCCAGCAGCTTATATGGCCCGGGTGAGACCTACAATGAGCAGTTCTTC. Amino acids: CASSLYGPGETYNEQFF.

This clone was seen just once. The chain uses TRBV4-1 and TRBJ2-1, with TRBD1 identical over 7 bases. The CDR3 consists of 15 residues. The V segment lost 4 bases and the J segment 6 bases; nucleotides outside the gene matches: 9. Germline-derived CDR1 and CDR2 are MGHRA and YSYEKL. The CDR3 nucleotides read TGCGCCAGCAGCCCTGGACCGGGACAGCTCAATGAGCAGTTCTTC. This codes for CASSPGPGQLNEQFF.

The chain combines TRBV30 with TRBJ2-2; TRBD1 might be the D (5 bases). Germline values: CDR1 GTSNPN, CDR2 SVGIG (reference sequence). Trimming cost V 4 bases and J 7 bases, with 19 bases left between them. The CDR3 has 15 residues. CDR3 sequence reads: CAWKKETGWFGELFF. The CDR3 bases are TGTGCCTGGAAAAAGGAAACAGGCTGGTTCGGGGAGCTGTTTTTT.

V is TRBV2 and J is TRBJ2-5; D is undetermined. TRBJ2-7 explains the end of the DNA better; the J call may be wrong. Germline-derived CDR1 and CDR2 are SNHLY and FYNNEI. CDR3 length: 10 amino acids. The CDR3 bases are TGTGCCAGCAGTGCTTACGAGCAGTACTTC. Amino acid sequence: CASSAYEQYF.

The V call is TRBV6-1, the J call TRBJ1-2; TRBD1 matches 9 bases. The length of the CDR3 is 13 residues. CDR1 is MNHNS, CDR2 SASEGT, per germline. V lost 6 bases and J lost 4; bases outside the gene matches: 3. The CDR3 region has the DNA TGTGCCAGCAGGCCACAGGGGGCCTATGGCTACACCTTC. Residues: CASRPQGAYGYTF.